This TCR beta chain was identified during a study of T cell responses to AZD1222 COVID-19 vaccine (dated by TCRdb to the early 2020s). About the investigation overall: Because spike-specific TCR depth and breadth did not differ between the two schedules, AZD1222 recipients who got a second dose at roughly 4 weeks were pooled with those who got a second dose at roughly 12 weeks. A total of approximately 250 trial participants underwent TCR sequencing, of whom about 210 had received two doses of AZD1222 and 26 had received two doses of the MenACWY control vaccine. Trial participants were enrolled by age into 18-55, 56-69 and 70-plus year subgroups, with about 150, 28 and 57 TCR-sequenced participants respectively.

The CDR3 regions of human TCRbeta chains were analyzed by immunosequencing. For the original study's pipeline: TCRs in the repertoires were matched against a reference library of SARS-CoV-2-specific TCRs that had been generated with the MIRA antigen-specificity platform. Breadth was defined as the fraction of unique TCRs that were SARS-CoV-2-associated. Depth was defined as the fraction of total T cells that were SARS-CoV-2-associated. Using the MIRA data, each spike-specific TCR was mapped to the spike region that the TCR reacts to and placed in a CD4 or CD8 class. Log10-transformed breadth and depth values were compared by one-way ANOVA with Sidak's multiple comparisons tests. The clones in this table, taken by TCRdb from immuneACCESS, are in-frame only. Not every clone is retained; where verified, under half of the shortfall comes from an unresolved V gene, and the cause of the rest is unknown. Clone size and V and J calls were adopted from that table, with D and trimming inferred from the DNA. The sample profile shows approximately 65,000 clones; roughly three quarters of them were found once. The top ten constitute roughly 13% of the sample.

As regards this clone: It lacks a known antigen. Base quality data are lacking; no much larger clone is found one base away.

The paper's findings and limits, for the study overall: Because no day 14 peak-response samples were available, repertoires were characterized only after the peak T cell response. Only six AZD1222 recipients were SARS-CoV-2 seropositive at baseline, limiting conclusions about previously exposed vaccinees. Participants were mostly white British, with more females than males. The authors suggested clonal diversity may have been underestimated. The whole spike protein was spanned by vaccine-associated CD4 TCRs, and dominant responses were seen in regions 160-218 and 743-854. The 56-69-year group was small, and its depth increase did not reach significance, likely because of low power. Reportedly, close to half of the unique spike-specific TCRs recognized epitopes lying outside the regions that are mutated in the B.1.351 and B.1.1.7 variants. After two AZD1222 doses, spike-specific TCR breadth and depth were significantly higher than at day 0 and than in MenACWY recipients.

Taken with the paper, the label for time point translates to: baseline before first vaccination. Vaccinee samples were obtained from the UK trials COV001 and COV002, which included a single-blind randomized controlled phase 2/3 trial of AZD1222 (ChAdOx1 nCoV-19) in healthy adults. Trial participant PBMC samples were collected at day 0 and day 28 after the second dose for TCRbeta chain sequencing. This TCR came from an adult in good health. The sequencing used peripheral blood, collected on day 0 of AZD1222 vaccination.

The CDR3 is CASSLGGWANYGYTF. At the DNA level, the sequence is TGTGCCAGCAGCTTAGGAGGGTGGGCTAACTATGGCTACACCTTC. The chain was built from TRBV7-8 and TRBJ1-2; no confident D gene assignment can be made. CDR1 and CDR2, per the germline V gene, are SGHVS and FQNEAQ. Cut back by 1 base and 0 bases, the V and J ends lie 9 bases apart. The CDR3 goes from the cysteine to the phenylalanine over 15 residues. The read is trimmed to its CDR3 DNA, 45 bases read in frame from base 1.